Each of the 31 T cell receptor beta chains below was sequenced from the same sample in a study of shared clonotypes between healthy human individuals. Some clones are missing from TCRdb's copy, which holds only in-frame ones; the method was immunoSEQ multiplex PCR. The table lists tens of thousands of clones, about 61% of them singletons. Sequencing was done on a sample of memory CD8+ T cells sorted from blood. Subset in this sample: CD45RO+ cells pooled with CCR7-negative TemRA cells. The receptors stem from a man younger than 45 in good health.

The rearrangement uses TRBV6-5 and TRBJ1-5, with D perhaps matching TRBD1 (6 bases). This CDR3 region has 14 residues. V was shortened by 6 bases and J by 4 bases, with 13 bases between the two germline ends. Looked up from germline, CDR1 is MNHEY and CDR2 is SVGAGI. Here the CDR3 reads CASRRTGRNQPQHF. The CDR3 DNA reads as TGTGCCAGCAGACGAACAGGGAGAAATCAGCCCCAGCATTTT.

The rearrangement links TRBV19 to TRBJ2-7; TRBD1 matches at 8 bases. The V and J ends lost 3 bases and 4 bases, in that order; junction bases with no gene match: 8. Germline CDR1 reads LNHDA; CDR2 reads SQIVND (reference sequence). This CDR3 is 15 amino acids long. Written as DNA, the CDR3 is TGTGCCAGTAGTATTGCTGGACAGGGTAGTTACGAGCAGTACTTC. Translating it yields CASSIAGQGSYEQYF.

This clone was recorded many times. The chain carries TRBV15 and TRBJ1-4; 8 bases are a match to TRBD1. Germline assignment: CDR1 LNHNV and CDR2 YYDKDF (reference sequence). V was clipped by 5 bases and J by 7 bases; unmatched bases: 12. The CDR3 is made up of 16 amino acids. CDR3 residues: CATSPTTGDGSEKLFF. In nucleotides, the CDR3 is TGTGCCACCAGCCCAACGACAGGGGACGGCAGTGAAAAACTGTTTTTT.

A few counts support this clone. The chain recombines TRBV2 with TRBJ2-7; perhaps TRBD1 as D (6 bases). CDR1 is SNHLY and CDR2 is FYNNEI in the germline V gene. V was shortened by 7 bases and J by 6 bases, with 28 bases between the two germline ends. The CDR3 runs to 17 residues. As DNA, the CDR3 is TGTGCCAGCAACCCGGGGACACGGACACTACTACAAAGCGAGCAGTACTTC. It is translated as CASNPGTRTLLQSEQYF.

This rearrangement joins TRBV27 to TRBJ2-7; TRBD1 matches at 8 bases. The CDR3 is made up of 16 amino acids. After removal of 6 bases from V and 2 bases from J, the junction contained 12 bases not matched to a gene. Germline lookup yields CDR1 MNHEY and CDR2 SMNVEV (reference sequence). This CDR3 is CASSPSQGARTYEQYF. CDR3 bases: TGTGCCAGCAGCCCCTCTCAGGGGGCAAGGACCTACGAGCAGTACTTC.

V gene TRBV6-5 combines with J gene TRBJ2-7, with 7 bases matching TRBD2. The CDR3 runs 14 residues. CDR1 is MNHEY and CDR2 is SVGAGI in the germline V gene. With V trimmed by 2 bases and J by 5 bases, 6 bases remained unmatched. CDR3 amino acids: CASSYGGEPHEQYF. The CDR3 DNA sequence: TGTGCCAGCAGTTACGGGGGGGAACCCCACGAGCAGTACTTC.

The chain joins TRBV27 to TRBJ2-7; 9 bases fit TRBD1. J gave up 5 bases and V 6 bases, and 11 bases lay outside the gene matches. Germline CDR1 MNHEY, CDR2 SMNVEV (reference sequence). This CDR3 has 15 amino acids. CDR3 residues: CASRQLTGGVDEQYF. The CDR3 nucleotides are TGTGCCAGCAGACAACTGACAGGGGGTGTCGACGAGCAGTACTTC.

V gene TRBV10-2 combines with J gene TRBJ2-2; D ambiguous. The CDR3 sequence is 12 residues long. Deletions cut 2 bases from V and 5 bases from J, with 3 bases between. Looked up from germline, CDR1 is WSHSY and CDR2 is SAAADI. The CDR3 here is CASSETTGELFF. The CDR3 DNA sequence: TGCGCCAGCAGTGAGACTACCGGGGAGCTGTTTTTT.

With regard to this clone: Germline is not matched at one junction end, which may reflect a read error. This chain uses TRBV6-5 with TRBJ1-2; D gene ambiguous. Germline assignment: CDR1 MNHEY and CDR2 SVGAGI. The CDR3 totals 12 residues. CDR3 protein: CASRNNDYDYTF. The CDR3 DNA follows: TGTGCCAGCAGAAATAACGACTATGACTACACCTTC.

This clone was seen repeatedly, ten times or more. The chain has TRBV29-1 and TRBJ2-1; 7 bases match TRBD2. The germline gives CDR1 SQVTM, CDR2 ANQGSEA. V trimming: 6 bases; J trimming: 8 bases; junction bases outside the gene matches: 13. The CDR3 spans 14 residues. The CDR3: CSVNGLAEAYEQFF. In nucleotides, the CDR3 is TGCAGCGTCAATGGGCTAGCGGAGGCCTATGAGCAGTTCTTC.

This clone was observed a handful of times. This chain joins TRBV28 and TRBJ1-5; the D is unclear. V lost 1 base and J lost 3, with 13 bases in between. The germline CDR1 and CDR2 sequences are MDHEN and SYDVKM. This CDR3 region has 16 residues. CDR3 in DNA: TGTGCCAGCAGTTTATACGGTGGGATTCCCAATCAGCCCCAGCATTTT. Protein product: CASSLYGGIPNQPQHF.

This clone has a handful of counts. The chain links TRBV23-1 to TRBJ2-1; TRBD2 matches 8 bases. TRBV23-1 is labeled an ORF, and its function is uncertain. CDR3 length: 16 residues. Germline trimming cut 4 bases from V and 5 bases from J; bases unmatched to any gene: 10. CDR3 in amino acids: CASSLSQREKDNEQFF. CDR3 sequence (DNA): TGCGCCAGCAGTCTTTCCCAGCGGGAGAAAGACAATGAGCAGTTCTTC.

The chain joins TRBV5-6 to TRBJ2-7; D is unresolved. V lost 0 bases and J 3 bases, leaving 7 bases between the germline ends. CDR1 and CDR2 from the germline V gene are SGHDT and YYEEEE. The CDR3 length is 13 residues. CDR3 sequence reads: CASSLGGYYEQYF. The DNA for the CDR3 is TGTGCCAGCAGCTTGGGGGGTTACTACGAGCAGTACTTC.

This chain connects TRBV9 to TRBJ2-5; D not resolved. Trimming pared 3 bases from V and 2 bases from J, leaving 11 bases between. Germline V lookup: CDR1 SGDLS, CDR2 YYNGEE. The CDR3 length is 14 residues. CDR3 loop: CASSAGPLQETQYF. The CDR3 nucleotides read TGTGCCAGCAGCGCTGGGCCCCTACAAGAGACCCAGTACTTC.

The genes are TRBV25-1 and TRBJ2-3, with D possibly TRBD2 on 6 matching bases. The V end lost 4 bases, the J end lost 3 bases, and 23 bases lay between the germline ends. CDR3 length: 18 residues. In germline, CDR1 is MGHDK, CDR2 SYGVNS. The CDR3 DNA sequence: TGTGCCAGCAGTGGCCCCGTTCCGGGGGTAGCAGGGACAGATACGCAGTATTTT. The encoded protein is CASSGPVPGVAGTDTQYF. The whole variable domain, filled in from reference TRBV25-1 and TRBJ2-3, reads EADIYQTPRYLVIGTGKKITLECSQTMGHDKMYWYQQDPGMELHLIHYSYGVNSTEKGDLSSESTVSRIRTEHFPLTLESARPSHTSQYLCASSGPVPGVAGTDTQYFGPGTRLTVL.

This chain joins TRBV5-3 and TRBJ1-2; TRBD1 agrees at 7 bases. TRBV5-3 is placed among ORFs of uncertain function. Germline trimming cut 4 bases from V and 5 bases from J; bases unmatched to any gene: 14. The CDR3 runs to 16 residues. The CDR3, as DNA: TGTGCCAGAAGCCCGGCGCCGGACAGGCATTATTATGGCTACACCTTC. As protein: CARSPAPDRHYYGYTF.

The rearrangement links TRBV28 to TRBJ2-7; D may be TRBD1 (6 bases). The germline CDR1 and CDR2 sequences are MDHEN and SYDVKM. The CDR3 length is 14 residues. V lost 3 bases, J lost 1 base, and 10 bases lay in between. The CDR3 region has the DNA TGTGCCAGCAGTTTTGAAGGGACATCCTACGAGCAGTACTTC. It yields the protein CASSFEGTSYEQYF. Looking up the rest from reference TRBV28 and TRBJ2-7 gives the full variable domain: DVKVTQSSRYLVKRTGEKVFLECVQDMDHENMFWYRQDPGLGLRLIYFSYDVKMKEKGDIPEGYSVSREKKERFSLILESASTNQTSMYLCASSFEGTSYEQYFGPGTRLTVT.

The CDR3 nucleotides read TGTGCCAGCAGCCAGGGTCAGGTGATGCAAGAGACCCAGTACTTC. Its translation: CASSQGQVMQETQYF. This chain links TRBV11-2 with TRBJ2-5; possibly TRBD1 for D (5 bases). V was cut by 5 bases and J by 2 bases, with 15 bases left in between. Germline V gene sequence: CDR1 SGHAT, CDR2 FQNNGV. The CDR3 extends over 15 amino acids. The variable domain in full, with the rest retrieved from reference TRBV11-2 and TRBJ2-5, is EAGVAQSPRYKIIEKRQSVAFWCNPISGHATLYWYQQILGQGPKLLIQFQNNGVVDDSQLPKDRFSAERLKGVDSTLKIQPAKLEDSAVYLCASSQGQVMQETQYFGPGTRLLVL.

The V call is TRBV6-6, the J call TRBJ2-7, with D unclear. Deletions cut 5 bases from V and 6 bases from J, with 17 bases between. The CDR3 consists of 14 residues. Looked up from germline, CDR1 is MNHNY and CDR2 is SVGAGI (reference sequence). For the CDR3, the DNA is TGTGCCAGCAGTACACATTTATCCCCTCTCGAGCAGTACTTC. Amino acid sequence: CASSTHLSPLEQYF.

The table lists this clone with a few counts. The rearrangement joins TRBV7-2 to TRBJ1-5; perhaps TRBD1 as D (6 bases). The CDR3 runs to 15 residues. V was trimmed by 4 bases and J by 1 base, leaving 11 bases between them. Germline V gene lookup returns CDR1 SGHTA and CDR2 FQGNSA. CDR3 sequence reads: CASSSDSGSNQPQHF. The CDR3 DNA reads as TGTGCCAGCAGCTCGGACAGTGGCAGCAATCAGCCCCAGCATTTT. Full variable domain (missing parts from reference TRBV7-2 and TRBJ1-5): GAGVSQSPSNKVTEKGKDVELRCDPISGHTALYWYRQSLGQGLEFLIYFQGNSAPDKSGLPSDRFSAERTGGSVSTLTIQRTQQEDSAVYLCASSSDSGSNQPQHFGDGTRLSIL.

This chain links TRBV2 with TRBJ2-5; TRBD2 agrees at 7 bases. The CDR3 runs 18 residues. CDR1 SNHLY and CDR2 FYNNEI come from the germline V gene. The trim removed 4 bases at V and 5 bases at J, leaving 19 bases unmatched. The CDR3 nucleotides read TGTGCCAGCAGTGGGGAGGTTGAGGACGGCGGGAGATGGGAGACCCAGTACTTC. Its protein product is CASSGEVEDGGRWETQYF.

V gene TRBV10-2 combines with J gene TRBJ2-7; TRBD1 matches at 8 bases. Per germline, CDR1 WSHSY and CDR2 SAAADI. The V gene end was trimmed by 6 bases and the J gene end by 0 bases; junction bases not matched to a gene: 10. The CDR3 runs to 16 residues. CDR3 residues: CASSYEDRVPSYEQYF. The CDR3 DNA sequence: TGCGCCAGCAGCTACGAGGACAGGGTCCCCTCCTACGAGCAGTACTTC.

This sequence joins TRBV4-3 and TRBJ2-1; 11 nucleotides align to TRBD1. CDR1 and CDR2 from the germline V gene are LGHNA and YSLEER. This CDR3 comprises 18 residues. The J segment lost 1 base and the V segment lost 4 bases, leaving 9 bases of the junction unmatched. This CDR3 is CASSLGQGALGSYNEQFF. The CDR3 region has the DNA TGCGCCAGCAGCCTAGGACAGGGGGCTTTGGGGTCCTACAATGAGCAGTTCTTC.

The J gene is TRBJ2-2, the V gene TRBV11-2; unclear D gene. In germline, CDR1 is SGHAT, CDR2 FQNNGV. V was trimmed by 11 bases and J by 7 bases, leaving 11 bases between them. This CDR3 is 11 amino acids long. The CDR3 loop reads CASRPVGELFF. CDR3 nucleotide sequence: TGTGCCTCCCGACCGGTCGGGGAGCTGTTTTTT.

This clone is medium-sized by share. This sequence joins TRBV19 and TRBJ2-7; no firm D call. V was trimmed by 3 bases and J by 3 bases, leaving 6 bases between them. CDR1 LNHDA and CDR2 SQIVND come from the germline V gene (reference sequence). The CDR3 is 12 residues long. This chain's CDR3 is CASSMTDYEQYF. DNA for the CDR3: TGTGCCAGTAGTATGACTGACTACGAGCAGTACTTC.

The J gene is TRBJ2-1, the V gene TRBV7-9; unclear D gene. In germline, CDR1 is SEHNR, CDR2 FQNEAQ (reference sequence). CDR3 length: 14 residues. V was cut by 4 bases and J by 8 bases, with 15 bases left in between. CDR3 sequence reads: CASSWSGEWDEQFF. The CDR3 DNA reads TGTGCCAGCAGCTGGTCTGGGGAATGGGATGAGCAGTTCTTC. Combining the CDR3 with reference TRBV7-9 and TRBJ2-1 gives the whole variable domain DTGVSQNPRHKITKRGQNVTFRCDPISEHNRLYWYRQTLGQGPEFLTYFQNEAQLEKSRLLSDRFSAERPKGSFSTLEIQRTEQGDSAMYLCASSWSGEWDEQFFGPGTRLTVL.

This clone was counted only a few times. This rearrangement joins TRBV27 to TRBJ2-7; no firm D call. Trimming left V 2 bases short and J 7 bases short, with 9 bases between. The CDR3 loop spans 12 amino acids. Germline V gene data show CDR1 as MNHEY and CDR2 as SMNVEV (reference sequence). The chain's CDR3 is CASSLPSSEQYF. CDR3 sequence (DNA): TGTGCCAGCAGTTTACCCTCGAGTGAGCAGTACTTC.

The chain is built from TRBV19 and TRBJ2-5; D is uncertain. Germline loops: CDR1 LNHDA, CDR2 SQIVND (reference sequence). With 1 base removed from V and 2 bases from J, the gap between germline ends came to 8 bases. The CDR3 is 14 residues long. The CDR3 is CASSIVVSQETQYF. CDR3 nucleotides: TGTGCCAGTAGTATAGTAGTCAGTCAAGAGACCCAGTACTTC.

The J gene is TRBJ2-3, the V gene TRBV27; 10 bases line up with TRBD2. Germline V gene lookup returns CDR1 MNHEY and CDR2 SMNVEV (reference sequence). The V segment lost 6 bases and the J segment 2 bases; nucleotides outside the gene matches: 2. The length of the CDR3 is 14 residues. The CDR3 nucleotides are TGTGCCAGCAGCGGACTAGCGGTCACAGATACGCAGTATTTT. This gives the protein CASSGLAVTDTQYF.

The rearrangement uses TRBV28 and TRBJ2-2; D is unresolved. Deletions cut 3 bases from V and 6 bases from J, with 8 bases between. The CDR3 consists of 13 residues. Per germline, CDR1 MDHEN and CDR2 SYDVKM. The CDR3 spells CASSFHVSGELFF. CDR3 sequence (DNA): TGTGCCAGCAGTTTTCACGTTTCCGGGGAGCTGTTTTTT.

The chain uses TRBV2 and TRBJ2-1; unclear D gene. Germline CDR1 SNHLY, CDR2 FYNNEI. CDR3 length: 13 residues. Trimming pared 7 bases from V and 5 bases from J, leaving 12 bases between. The CDR3 bases are TGTGCCAGCACCCTCGTCTGGGACAATGAGCAGTTCTTC. Protein sequence: CASTLVWDNEQFF.